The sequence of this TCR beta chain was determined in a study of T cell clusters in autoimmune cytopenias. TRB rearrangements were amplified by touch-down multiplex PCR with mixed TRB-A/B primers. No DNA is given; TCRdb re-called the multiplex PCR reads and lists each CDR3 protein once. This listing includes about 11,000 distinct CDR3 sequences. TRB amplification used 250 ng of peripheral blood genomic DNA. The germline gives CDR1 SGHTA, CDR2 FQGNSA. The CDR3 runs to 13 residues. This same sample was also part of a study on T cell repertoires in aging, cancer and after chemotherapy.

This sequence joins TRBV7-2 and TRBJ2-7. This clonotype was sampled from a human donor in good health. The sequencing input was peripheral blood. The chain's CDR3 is CASSLQRGGEQYF.